The 8 T cell receptor beta chains given below trace back to one sample, sequenced in a study of T cell changes during pregnancy in multiple sclerosis. The assay was immunoSEQ multiplex PCR, and TCRdb's table has in-frame clones only and misses some. The table lists about 48,000 clones, 80% to 90% of them singletons. The material was CD4+ T cells from peripheral blood mononuclear cells, obtained in the second trimester of pregnancy. The receptors come from a female donor with multiple sclerosis, enrolled in a pregnancy study.

The rearrangement joins TRBV6-1 to TRBJ2-7; 11 bases are shared with TRBD2. The germline CDR1 and CDR2 sequences are MNHNS and SASEGT. CDR3 length: 14 amino acids. The junction had 3 bases not matched to a gene; V was cut back by 6 bases and J by 2 bases. The CDR3 loop reads CASRPTSGTYEQYF. Here the CDR3 DNA reads TGTGCCAGCAGACCGACTAGCGGGACCTACGAGCAGTACTTC.

The count of this clone is one. The rearrangement uses TRBV9 and TRBJ2-3; D might be TRBD2 (6 bases). Trimming took 2 bases from V and 1 from J, leaving 11 bases between them. Germline CDR1 reads SGDLS; CDR2 reads YYNGEE. The length of the CDR3 is 15 residues. In DNA, the CDR3 is TGTGCCAGCAGCGTTAATAGCGGCGGCACAGATACGCAGTATTTT. Translation: CASSVNSGGTDTQYF.

The gene calls are TRBV30 and TRBJ1-4; D is ambiguous. This CDR3 spans 13 amino acids. Trimming stripped 6 bases from V and 0 bases from J, with 8 bases between. The germline V gene has CDR1 GTSNPN and CDR2 SVGIG (reference sequence). The CDR3, as DNA: TGTGCCTGTAGCGGTACAACTAATGAAAAACTGTTTTTT. The encoded protein is CACSGTTNEKLFF.

CDR3 nucleotides: TGTGCCAGCAGTTTATCCAGGACAGGGGGCGCAACCAATCAGCCCCAGCATTTT. This gives the protein CASSLSRTGGATNQPQHF. The V and J genes are TRBV28 and TRBJ1-5; TRBD1 matches 11 bases. The CDR3 is 18 residues long. The germline V gene encodes CDR1 MDHEN and CDR2 SYDVKM. Trimming cost V 1 base and J 3 bases; bases outside gene matches: 8. Based on the CDR3 plus reference TRBV28 and TRBJ1-5, the full variable domain is DVKVTQSSRYLVKRTGEKVFLECVQDMDHENMFWYRQDPGLGLRLIYFSYDVKMKEKGDIPEGYSVSREKKERFSLILESASTNQTSMYLCASSLSRTGGATNQPQHFGDGTRLSIL.

This chain uses TRBV25-1 with TRBJ1-3; the D gene is possibly TRBD1 (6 bases). The length of the CDR3 is 17 residues. Looked up from germline, CDR1 is MGHDK and CDR2 is SYGVNS. V was shortened by 2 bases and J by 0 bases, with 14 bases between the two germline ends. Written as DNA, the CDR3 is TGTGCCAGCAGTGAACAGCCTCTGGACAGCTCTGGAAACACCATATATTTT. Translation: CASSEQPLDSSGNTIYF. Using reference TRBV25-1 and TRBJ1-3 for the parts outside the CDR3, the full variable domain is EADIYQTPRYLVIGTGKKITLECSQTMGHDKMYWYQQDPGMELHLIHYSYGVNSTEKGDLSSESTVSRIRTEHFPLTLESARPSHTSQYLCASSEQPLDSSGNTIYFGEGSWLTVV.

The J gene is TRBJ2-5, the V gene TRBV18; D is possibly TRBD1 (5 bases). CDR3 length equals 15 residues. Trimming removed 2 bases at V and 5 bases at J, with 15 bases between. Germline V gene data show CDR1 as KGHSH and CDR2 as LQKENI. CDR3 nucleotide sequence: TGTGCCAGCTCACCAACAGGTGGCCCTGGGGAGACCCAGTACTTC. It translates to CASSPTGGPGETQYF.

With regard to this clone: Other DNA sequences in this sample translate to the same CDR3. V usage is TRBV11-3 and J usage is TRBJ1-1; no clear D. CDR3 size: 13 residues. Deletions cut 0 bases from V and 4 bases from J, with 6 bases between. Germline CDR1 reads SGHNT; CDR2 reads YENEEA. The CDR3 region has the DNA TGTGCCAGCAGCTTAGATCGGGGCACTGAAGCTTTCTTT. It yields the protein CASSLDRGTEAFF.

CDR3 residues: CAISAQAIENTGELFF. Written as DNA, the CDR3 is TGTGCCATCAGCGCTCAGGCGATAGAGAACACCGGGGAGCTGTTTTTT. This sequence joins TRBV10-3 and TRBJ2-2; D remains unclear. CDR1 is ENHRY, CDR2 SYGVKD, per germline. The CDR3 spans 16 residues. V dropped 6 bases and J dropped 1 base, with 15 bases sitting between them.